This T cell receptor beta chain originates from a study of neurological immune-mediated disorders. In this sample, this clonotype turned up many times. CDR3 length: 14 amino acids. Germline V CDR1 and CDR2: SGHTA, FQGNSA. V dropped 6 bases and J dropped 2; count of bases not matched to a gene: 5. Input was 1 million sorted T cells, either CD4+ or CD8+. TCRdb reprocessed the 5' RACE reads with MiXCR, giving one entry per CDR3 protein. Seen here are around 44,000 distinct CDR3 sequences, about 14% observed once, and the top ten hold roughly 3.6%. This chain joins TRBV7-2 and TRBJ2-7; 9 bases match TRBD1. The clonotype originates from a woman between 55 and 75 years old with HTLV-1-associated myelopathy (HAM/TSP). Sequencing was carried out using CD4+ T cells from blood. CDR3 DNA: TGTGCCAGCAGTATGGACAGGGGCCCCTACGAGCAGTACTTC. It specifies CASSMDRGPYEQYF.